Listed here are 20 T cell receptor beta chains from one sample, sequenced in a study of human T cells and chemical hapten exposure. Each CDR3 protein is one row after TCRdb ran MiXCR on the RACE reads. Of 45,000 to 60,000 distinct CDR3 sequences listed, over 7.5% are singletons. Time point indicated: patch test 1, 2 weeks after DPC sensitization. Treatment described: therapeutic diphenylcyclopropenone sensitization with weekly scalp DPC. Material: whole blood, obtained in connection with sensitization to the hapten diphenylcyclopropenone (DPC). Receptors were obtained from a woman aged 40 to 49 with alopecia areata. Some clones in this sample may be carry-over from other donors' samples.

This clonotype was observed a few times. The chain recombines TRBV29-1 with TRBJ2-1, with D possibly called TRBD1 or TRBD2 (5 bases each). The CDR3 loop spans 15 amino acids. Germline CDR1 and CDR2: SQVTM and ANQGSEA. V lost 1 base and J lost 6, with 16 bases in between. For the CDR3, the DNA is TGCAGCGTTGAAGGAGGTCATCGGGGCGGCAATGAGCAGTTCTTC. Its protein product is CSVEGGHRGGNEQFF.

V gene TRBV6-6 combines with J gene TRBJ1-1, with 8 positions matching TRBD1. V was pared by 5 bases and J by 6 bases, with 11 bases of the junction left unmatched. The germline CDR1 and CDR2 sequences are MNHNY and SVGAGI (reference sequence). The CDR3 runs to 15 residues. CDR3 protein: CASSRAGTGKAEAFF. DNA of the CDR3: TGTGCCAGCAGTCGCGCCGGGACAGGAAAGGCTGAAGCTTTCTTT.

This clonotype has a count of ten or more. The chain couples TRBV7-2 to TRBJ1-5; no definite D call. The germline V and J ends were trimmed by 0 bases and 4 bases, with 4 bases remaining between them. The CDR3 sequence is 13 residues long. From germline, CDR1 is SGHTA and CDR2 FQGNSA. CDR3 sequence reads: CASSLAYNQPQHF. The CDR3 DNA is TGTGCCAGCAGCTTAGCTTATAATCAGCCCCAGCATTTT. Full variable domain (rest looked up from reference TRBV7-2 and TRBJ1-5): GAGVSQSPSNKVTEKGKDVELRCDPISGHTALYWYRQSLGQGLEFLIYFQGNSAPDKSGLPSDRFSAERTGGSVSTLTIQRTQQEDSAVYLCASSLAYNQPQHFGDGTRLSIL.

A remark on this clonotype: This may arise from a read error, as a much more abundant clone is one base away. The rearrangement uses TRBV5-1 and TRBJ2-1; TRBD2 matches 13 bases. Trimming cost V 0 bases and J 12 bases; bases outside gene matches: 6. The CDR3 consists of 15 residues. Germline CDR1 is SGHRS and CDR2 is YFSETQ. The CDR3 loop is CASSLEGLAGARQFF. In nucleotides, the CDR3 is TGCGCCAGCAGCTTGGAAGGACTAGCGGGGGCGCGGCAGTTCTTC.

This clonotype was recorded at least ten times. This chain links TRBV7-6 with TRBJ1-6; 9 positions match TRBD1. This CDR3 has 15 amino acids. With 2 bases clipped from V and 9 bases from J, the junction kept 5 bases outside the gene matches. Germline CDR1 is SGHVS and CDR2 is FNYEAQ. In DNA form, the CDR3 reads TGTGCCAGCAGCTTAATGGACAGGGGCGGTTCACCCCTCCACTTT. Its translation: CASSLMDRGGSPLHF.

Many counts were recorded for this clonotype. The chain is built from TRBV28 and TRBJ1-4; perhaps TRBD1 as D (5 bases). The V and J ends lost 6 bases and 8 bases respectively, with 10 bases between them. Germline CDR1 and CDR2: MDHEN and SYDVKM. This CDR3 region has 12 residues. CDR3 coding DNA: TGTGCCAGCAGGCCCGGGGGAGAAAAACTGTTTTTT. It is translated as CASRPGGEKLFF.

The table lists this clonotype with many counts. The V and J genes are TRBV7-8 and TRBJ2-1; 10 nucleotides agree with TRBD2. After removal of 2 bases from V and 8 bases from J, the junction contained 9 bases not matched to a gene. CDR1 and CDR2 (germline): SGHVS, FQNEAQ. This CDR3 has 16 residues. The DNA of the CDR3 is TGTGCCAGCAGCTTATTGGGTAGCGGGGGGAATCATGAGCAGTTCTTC. This gives the protein CASSLLGSGGNHEQFF.

The chain couples TRBV6-2 or TRBV6-3 to TRBJ2-6, with 8 bases matching TRBD1. V was clipped by 2 bases and J by 3 bases; unmatched bases: 9. Germline CDR1 reads MNHEY; CDR2 reads SVGEGT. This CDR3 contains 18 residues. The CDR3 nucleotides read TGTGCCAGCAGTTACGCGCAGGGGGCGCGTAGTGGGGCCAACGTCCTGACTTTC. Protein: CASSYAQGARSGANVLTF.

This clonotype was seen many times. The chain combines TRBV7-9 with TRBJ2-3; 8 positions agree with TRBD1. Germline assignment: CDR1 SEHNR and CDR2 FQNEAQ (reference sequence). The CDR3 extends over 15 amino acids. The V segment lost 5 bases and the J segment 2 bases; nucleotides outside the gene matches: 6. CDR3 protein: CASSLAQGATDTQYF. In DNA form, the CDR3 reads TGTGCCAGCAGCCTGGCCCAGGGGGCCACAGATACGCAGTATTTT. Full variable domain (missing parts from reference TRBV7-9 and TRBJ2-3): DTGVSQNPRHKITKRGQNVTFRCDPISEHNRLYWYRQTLGQGPEFLTYFQNEAQLEKSRLLSDRFSAERPKGSFSTLEIQRTEQGDSAMYLCASSLAQGATDTQYFGPGTRLTVL.

The V and J genes are TRBV20-1 and TRBJ1-1, with D unresolved. The CDR3 length is 15 residues. Trimming took 2 bases from V and 5 from J, leaving 18 bases between them. Germline V gives CDR1 DFQATT, CDR2 SNEGSKA (reference sequence). The CDR3 sequence: CSARHIGFEGTEAFF. CDR3 coding DNA: TGCAGTGCTAGACACATTGGTTTCGAGGGAACTGAAGCTTTCTTT.

Many counts were recorded for this clonotype. The chain has TRBV20-1 and TRBJ2-1; 8 bases fit TRBD2. V was clipped by 5 bases and J by 3 bases; unmatched bases: 9. The CDR3 is made up of 15 amino acids. Germline V CDR1 and CDR2: DFQATT, SNEGSKA (reference sequence). DNA of the CDR3: TGCAGTGCTCCCGAGGCGGGGGGTGACTACAATGAGCAGTTCTTC. Protein sequence: CSAPEAGGDYNEQFF.

This clonotype was seen many times. The chain recombines TRBV4-2 with TRBJ2-3, with TRBD2 matching 8 bases. Germline lookup yields CDR1 LGHNA and CDR2 YNFKEQ. Germline trimming cut 0 bases from V and 1 base from J; bases unmatched to any gene: 6. This CDR3 has 17 amino acids. CDR3 loop: CASSQERGSGGTDTQYF. In DNA, the CDR3 is TGTGCCAGCAGCCAAGAACGGGGTAGCGGGGGCACAGATACGCAGTATTTT.

Only a few counts were recorded for this clonotype. CDR3 loop: CASSWNAGTSVGALHF. In DNA form, the CDR3 reads TGCGCCAGCAGCTGGAACGCCGGGACCTCAGTTGGGGCCCTCCACTTT. This chain uses TRBV5-1 with TRBJ1-6; possibly TRBD1 for D (5 bases). CDR3 length equals 16 residues. Per the germline V gene, CDR1 is SGHRS and CDR2 is YFSETQ. The V end was cut by 3 bases, the J end by 14 bases, with 24 bases between.

This clonotype came up once. The V call is TRBV6-2 or TRBV6-3, the J call TRBJ2-2; 9 nucleotides align to TRBD2. With 6 bases clipped from V and 3 bases from J, the junction kept 5 bases outside the gene matches. Germline CDR1 and CDR2: MNHEY and SVGEGT. The CDR3 contains 15 residues. Here the CDR3 reads CASRSVAGDTGELFF. The CDR3 DNA reads TGTGCCAGCAGATCTGTAGCGGGGGACACCGGGGAGCTGTTTTTT.

This clonotype has a handful of counts. The chain is built from TRBV4-1 and TRBJ2-3, with D perhaps TRBD1 (5 bases). This CDR3 is built from 14 residues. CDR1 MGHRA and CDR2 YSYEKL come from the germline V gene. V lost 1 base and J lost 2, with 7 bases in between. In DNA form, the CDR3 reads TGCGCCAGCAGCCAAGGACAGTACACAGATACGCAGTATTTT. Its protein product is CASSQGQYTDTQYF.

This clonotype was counted ten times or more. V is TRBV6-2 or TRBV6-3 and J is TRBJ2-1; D is ambiguous. CDR1 MNHEY and CDR2 SVGEGT come from the germline V gene. V was clipped by 0 bases and J by 6 bases, with 6 bases between them. The CDR3 contains 13 residues. This CDR3 is CASSYSSFNEQFF. The DNA for the CDR3 is TGTGCCAGCAGTTACTCAAGCTTCAATGAGCAGTTCTTC.

V usage is TRBV2 and J usage is TRBJ1-4, with TRBD1 matching over 9 bases. The CDR3 extends over 14 amino acids. CDR1 SNHLY and CDR2 FYNNEI come from the germline V gene. The J segment lost 8 bases and the V segment lost 6 bases, leaving 7 bases of the junction unmatched. The CDR3 protein is CASRVQGAVEKLFF. The CDR3 DNA reads TGTGCCAGCAGGGTACAGGGGGCAGTGGAAAAACTGTTTTTT.

This clonotype was picked up many times. The V gene is TRBV7-2, the J gene TRBJ2-7; no reliable D call. The CDR3 totals 14 residues. V was trimmed by 2 bases and J by 2 bases, leaving 10 bases between them. CDR1 SGHTA and CDR2 FQGNSA come from the germline V gene. The CDR3 nucleotides read TGTGCCAGCAGCTTACAAGACCTCGCCTACGAGCAGTACTTC. Translation: CASSLQDLAYEQYF.

This clonotype was counted a few times. CDR3 sequence reads: CASSLGTVGDSPLHF. The CDR3 nucleotides read TGTGCCAGCAGCTTGGGGACAGTAGGCGATTCACCCCTCCACTTT. The rearrangement joins TRBV5-4 to TRBJ1-6, with TRBD1 as a possible D gene (6 bases). CDR1 and CDR2 (germline): SGHNT, YYREEE (reference sequence). CDR3 length: 15 amino acids. V was cut by 0 bases and J by 8 bases, with 12 bases left in between.

The chain links TRBV10-3 to TRBJ2-7, with a tentative D call TRBD1 (5 bases). CDR3 length: 15 amino acids. Germline-derived CDR1 and CDR2 are ENHRY and SYGVKD. V was clipped by 3 bases and J by 0 bases, with 12 bases between them. CDR3 amino acids: CAISETAGPSYEQYF. Here the CDR3 DNA reads TGTGCCATCAGTGAAACGGCAGGGCCCTCCTACGAGCAGTACTTC.